This TCR beta chain was found in a study of read filtering for tumor transcriptome and immune sequencing (TCRdb year 2020). About the full investigation: The cohort had around 18 male and 15 or so female patients with a mean age of roughly 70 years, ranging from roughly 40 to 90. Per sample, about 3.5 to 11 million TCR-region mapped reads were obtained with IR-seq, compared with only 85 to 1273 with RNA-seq. Using the same bone marrow samples, the study ran both targeted immune repertoire sequencing and bulk whole-transcriptome sequencing and then compared the TCR repertoires from each method. By revised international staging, 8 patients were R-ISS I, under 20 were R-ISS II and roughly 7 were R-ISS III. After DNase treatment, whole-transcriptome libraries were prepared with the TruSeq RNA Access Library Prep Kit. One main goal was a read-filtering strategy for immune repertoire data, in particular deciding whether clonotypes backed by only one read should be removed.

Starting from 400 ng RNA, TCR libraries were constructed with the Immunoverse kit using molecular barcoded adaptors that cover the alpha/delta and beta/gamma chains. TCR library preparation was performed with the same RNA that was used for transcriptome sequencing. Sequencing of the TCR libraries was done on an Illumina HiSeq 4000 with 2 x 150 cycles. The study's processing was this. Using MiXCR, which included quality filtering and error correction, TCR reads were aligned to human V, D, J and C references and then assembled into CDR3 clonotypes. The tcR package in R was used for analysis of clonotype counts and gene usage diversity. Raw mapping reads were checked after the RNA-seq reads had been mapped by STAR aligner version 2.5.3a onto the human GRCh37 genome. IR-seq fastq files were randomly downsampled with Seqtk 1.3 to test the effect of sequencing depth on detected clonotypes. The raw public data were reprocessed by TCRdb itself: fastp quality trimming at Q25, MiXCR clonotype calling, in-frame beta chains only. Identical CDR3 protein sequences are pooled into one entry, listed with their most common genes and DNA. Clone size and V and J calls follow TCRdb, not the original study. This sample lists more than 100,000 distinct CDR3 sequences; roughly 13% were detected once. The top ten clonotypes cover 11% of the sample.

This clonotype showed up just a few times. It has no known antigen specificity. No quality values exist for individual bases; no much larger clone is one base distant. Every patient had bone marrow sampled at the time of active disease. Isolation of bone marrow mononuclear cells was performed by Ficoll-Hypaque density gradient centrifugation. CD138-negative cells were obtained by negative selection after labeling with CD138 magnetic microbeads on a MACS separator, removing myeloma plasma cells. The purity of the isolated cells was checked by flow cytometry with CD138 antibodies on an Attune NxT. TRIzol reagent was used to extract total RNA, which was then quantified with a NanoDrop spectrophotometer. Paired RNA-seq and IR-seq were performed on the CD138-negative bone marrow sample of each patient. On the study overall, not on this receptor specifically: In IR-seq, around 85% of clonotypes but approximately 3.8% of total reads were represented by single-read clonotypes, whereas in RNA-seq, approximately 70% of clonotypes and approximately 44% of reads were represented by single-read clonotypes. The sorted CD138-negative fraction was a mixed bone marrow immune population, not purified T cells. IR-seq captured clonotypes at much higher depth and more reliably than RNA-seq, and smaller IR-seq throughput sufficed to identify most shared clonotypes. Removing single-read clonotypes increased the correlation between IR-seq and RNA-seq shared clonotype proportions.

The material sequenced was a population of CD138-negative cells sorted from bone marrow. The label giving this sample's cell subset or site can be read as: bone marrow mononuclear cells depleted of CD138+ plasma/myeloma cells by negative magnetic selection. This receptor was identified in a donor aged 40 or older with multiple myeloma.

The CDR3 reads as follows: CASSQDLQGTNYGYTF. The nucleotide sequence is TGCGCCAGCAGCCAAGATTTACAGGGTACTAACTATGGCTACACCTTC. The V and J segments used are TRBV4-1 and TRBJ1-2; TRBD1 is possibly the D segment (6 matching bases). From the germline V gene, CDR1 is MGHRA and CDR2 is YSYEKL. From cysteine to phenylalanine, the CDR3 is 16 amino acids long. Only the CDR3 region is kept as DNA, spanning 48 bases read in frame from base 1. The V end loses 0 bases and the J end loses 0 bases, and a stretch of 11 bases separates them.